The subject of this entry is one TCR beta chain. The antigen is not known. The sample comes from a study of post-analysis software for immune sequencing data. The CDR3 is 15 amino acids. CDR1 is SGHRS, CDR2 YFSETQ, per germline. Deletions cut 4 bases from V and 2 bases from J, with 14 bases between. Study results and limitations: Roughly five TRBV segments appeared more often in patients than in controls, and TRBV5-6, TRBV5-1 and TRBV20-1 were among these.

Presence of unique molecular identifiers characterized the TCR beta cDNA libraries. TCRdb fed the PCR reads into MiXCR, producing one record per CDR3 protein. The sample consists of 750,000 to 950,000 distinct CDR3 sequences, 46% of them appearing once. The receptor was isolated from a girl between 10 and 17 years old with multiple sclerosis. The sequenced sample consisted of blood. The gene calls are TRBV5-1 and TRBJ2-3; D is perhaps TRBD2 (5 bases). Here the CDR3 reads CASSPGLTATDTQYF. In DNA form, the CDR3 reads TGCGCCAGCAGCCCTGGACTCACCGCCACAGATACGCAGTATTTT.